Listed below are T cell receptor beta chains from one sample, sequenced in a study of long-term antiretroviral therapy in people with HIV. Some clones are missing from TCRdb's copy, which holds only in-frame ones; the method was immunoSEQ multiplex PCR. The sample consists of about 28,000 clones, over 80% of them appearing once. The sample in question was unsorted PBMCs, obtained 2.8 years after starting antiretroviral therapy. These TCRs come from a man under 40 with HIV. Each CDR3 is given with its conserved first and last residue. Each record gives: J gene, V gene, D gene, clone size, CDR3 DNA, CDR3 protein. A D gene is named only where the DNA matches it firmly. Rows give clone size only sometimes, using once, few, many, or a class for an expanded clone.

TRBJ2-1 | TRBV9 | . | . | TGTGCCAGCAGCGCCATCGGGACATTTCGGAATGAGCAGTTCTTC | CASSAIGTFRNEQFF
TRBJ1-1 | TRBV5-5 | TRBD1 | . | TGTGCCAGCAGCTTGGAGGACAGGGACCAAGCTTTCTTT | CASSLEDRDQAFF
TRBJ1-2 | TRBV14 | . | . | TGTGCCAGCAGCCAAGATTTGCGGGCCAGAAGCGGCTACACCTTC | CASSQDLRARSGYTF
TRBJ2-7 | TRBV6-5 | . | . | TGTGCCAGCACAATGGGTAGCTCCTACGAGCAGTACTTC | CASTMGSSYEQYF
TRBJ2-3 | TRBV29-1 | . | . | TGCAGCGTTGAACGGGGAAACACAGATACGCAGTATTTT | CSVERGNTDTQYF
TRBJ2-2 | TRBV30 | . | . | TGTGCCTGGACAGGGGCGAACACCGGGGAGCTGTTTTTT | CAWTGANTGELFF
TRBJ2-2 | TRBV10-2 | . | . | TGCGCCAGCAGTGCGTCGGGCGGGACCGGGGAGCTGTTTTTT | CASSASGGTGELFF
TRBJ2-3 | TRBV2 | TRBD2 | . | TGTGCCAGCAGTACACAGCCTAGCGGGAGGTTCGCAGATACGCAGTATTTT | CASSTQPSGRFADTQYF
TRBJ1-2 | TRBV5-1 | TRBD1 | . | TGCGCCAGCAGTTCCACTACAGGGGGCGGTGGCTACACCTTC | CASSSTTGGGGYTF
TRBJ2-5 | TRBV2 | . | . | TGTGCCAGCGGGAGGGTGGGACAGGAAGAGACCCAGTACTTC | CASGRVGQEETQYF
TRBJ2-3 | TRBV7-9 | . | . | TGTGCCAGCAGCCTGAGAGCAGATACGCAGTATTTT | CASSLRADTQYF
TRBJ2-3 | TRBV18 | TRBD2 | . | TGTGCCAGCTCACCACTAACTAGCGGGTATACAGATACGCAGTATTTT | CASSPLTSGYTDTQYF
TRBJ2-7 | TRBV18 | . | . | TGTGCCAGCTCACCACCAAGCAGGGAATACGAGCAGTACTTC | CASSPPSREYEQYF
TRBJ2-6 | TRBV2 | . | . | TGTGCCAGGGGGACGGTAAACTCTGGGGCCAACGTCCTGACTTTC | CARGTVNSGANVLTF
TRBJ1-2 | TRBV6-6 | . | . | TGTGCCAGCAGTTACGGGGGCGACTATGGCTACACCTTC | CASSYGGDYGYTF
TRBJ1-2 | TRBV18 | . | . | TGTGCCAGCTCACCACCTGGGGCAGTTAACTATGGCTACACCTTC | CASSPPGAVNYGYTF
TRBJ2-1 | TRBV19 | TRBD2 | . | TGTGCCAGTAGCCCGGGACTAGGTATGACGAATGAGCAGTTCTTC | CASSPGLGMTNEQFF
TRBJ1-3 | TRBV6-5 | . | . | TGTGCCAGCAGTTACTCGAACCGGGTCGCAAACACCATATATTTT | CASSYSNRVANTIYF
TRBJ2-7 | TRBV2 | . | once | TGTGCCAGCAAGTCATCGTTCCTTAGCTCCTACGAGCAGTACTTC | CASKSSFLSSYEQYF
TRBJ2-7 | TRBV6-5 | TRBD2 | few | TGTGCCAGCAGTCTCGGGACTAGCGGCAAATACGAGCAGTACTTC | CASSLGTSGKYEQYF
TRBJ2-1 | TRBV27 | TRBD1 | . | TGTGCCAGCAGTTTAACCAGGGGGAGTGAGCAGTTCTTC | CASSLTRGSEQFF
TRBJ2-3 | TRBV7-3 | TRBD1 | . | TGTGCCAGCAGCCCCGGGACAGGGCTTAGCACAGATACGCAGTATTTT | CASSPGTGLSTDTQYF
TRBJ1-1 | TRBV5-1 | . | . | TGCGCCAGCAGTGACCAGGGAAGGAACACTGAAGCTTTCTTT | CASSDQGRNTEAFF
TRBJ1-1 | TRBV5-1 | TRBD1 | . | TGCGCCAGCAGGGGGGGGACAGGCATAAGCACTGAAGCTTTCTTT | CASRGGTGISTEAFF
TRBJ2-3 | TRBV6-6 | TRBD2 | . | TGTGCCAGCAGAGCGGAGCGGGAGAATTCAGATACGCAGTATTTT | CASRAERENSDTQYF
TRBJ2-7 | TRBV30 | . | . | TGTGCCTGGAGTCCCGACCAGGAGCAGTACTTC | CAWSPDQEQYF
TRBJ2-1 | TRBV13 | TRBD1 | once | TGTGCCAGCAGCTTGGGACAGGGGCTATACAATGAGCAGTTCTTC | CASSLGQGLYNEQFF
TRBJ1-3 | TRBV28 | . | . | TGTGCCGGAGGATCACGAGGGGGAAACACCATATATTTT | CAGGSRGGNTIYF
TRBJ1-2 | TRBV11-2 | TRBD1 | once | TGTGCCAGCAGCCCCGGGACAGGGCGTTACACCTTC | CASSPGTGRYTF
TRBJ1-6 | TRBV21-1 | . | . | TGTGCCAGCAGCAAAGACAGGGGAGATTCACCCCTCCACTTT | CASSKDRGDSPLHF
TRBJ1-2 | TRBV5-8 | TRBD1 | few | TGTGCCAGCAGCCCCTCGGCAGGGGGCAGGCGCTACACCTTC | CASSPSAGGRRYTF
TRBJ2-3 | TRBV7-3 | . | . | TGTGCCAGCAGCAACGACAGCACAGATACGCAGTATTTT | CASSNDSTDTQYF
TRBJ1-3 | TRBV6-6 | . | . | TGTGCCAGCAGTTACTCGAAGTGGAACACCATATATTTT | CASSYSKWNTIYF
TRBJ2-1 | TRBV5-1 | TRBD2 | . | TGCGCCAGCAGCTTTCCCGGACTAGCGGGGGGGAGTGAGCAGTTCTTC | CASSFPGLAGGSEQFF
TRBJ1-2 | TRBV14 | . | . | TGTGCCAGCAGCCAAGATCCCCGGACAGCCTTCTATGGCTACACCTTC | CASSQDPRTAFYGYTF
TRBJ2-7 | TRBV7-8 | TRBD2 | . | TGTGCCAGCAGCCCGGGACTAGCAAGAGGGGAGCAGTACTTC | CASSPGLARGEQYF
TRBJ2-5 | TRBV7-7 | TRBD2 | . | TGTGCTAGCAGCCCCTGGACTAGCGGGCGCCAAGAGACCCAGTACTTC | CASSPWTSGRQETQYF
TRBJ1-3 | TRBV10-3 | TRBD1 | . | TGTGCCATCAGTAGACAGGGGGCATCATCAGGTGCTGGAAACACCATATATTTT | CAISRQGASSGAGNTIYF
TRBJ2-1 | TRBV5-1 | TRBD2 | . | TGCGCCAGCAGCTTGGCCTTCTTGGCTAGCGGGGGAAGTGACAATGAGCAGTTCTTC | CASSLAFLASGGSDNEQFF
TRBJ1-5 | TRBV10-3 | . | once | TGTGCCATCAGTGTAAGCGGACTGGACCTCAGCACCCGGAGGAATCAGCCCCAGCATTTT | CAISVSGLDLSTRRNQPQHF
TRBJ1-6 | TRBV6-5 | . | . | TGTGCCAGCAGTTACTCTCTGGACAGCCCTAATTCACCCCTCCACTTT | CASSYSLDSPNSPLHF
TRBJ2-1 | TRBV27 | TRBD2 | . | TGTGCCAGCAGTTTGGGTCCCCGACTAGCGGGACATCACAATGAGCAGTTCTTC | CASSLGPRLAGHHNEQFF
TRBJ1-2 | TRBV18 | TRBD1 | few | TGTGCCAGCCGGGGACAGGGGGTCTATGGCTACACCTTC | CASRGQGVYGYTF
TRBJ1-2 | TRBV27 | . | . | TGTGCCAGCAGTTTAAGTGCTGGACTCTATGGCTACACCTTC | CASSLSAGLYGYTF